This TCR beta chain comes out of a study of T-cell memory formation after mild COVID-19. Across the whole study: Clustering of TCRs was largely donor specific. Study-wide results and caveats: That cross-reactive memory joined was suggested by some responding clones appearing in pre-infection memory. Researchers report contracting CD4+ clones mostly in CM and EM, with CD8+ clones in EMRA.

The TCR alpha and TCR beta cDNA libraries, bearing sample barcodes and UMIs, were generated by 5'RACE using constant-segment primers. TCRdb ran MiXCR on the 5' RACE reads and lists one entry per CDR3 protein. The table lists approximately 350,000 distinct CDR3 sequences, 25% to 30% of them singletons. Note on this clonotype: Antigen specificity is unknown.

This CDR3 is built from 15 residues. Germline loops: CDR1 SGHRS, CDR2 YFSETQ. The ends lost 0 bases at V and 5 bases at J; junction bases unmatched: 6. This chain connects TRBV5-1 to TRBJ2-3; 7 nucleotides agree with TRBD1. The sample consisted of PBMCs or a T cell subset sorted from them (not recorded which). The TCR was taken from an adult woman who had mild COVID-19 (a few samples of this study predate the infection). Cell type and time point are not known. The CDR3 spells CASSLGQGGGDTQYF. The DNA of the CDR3 is TGCGCCAGCAGCTTGGGACAGGGTGGCGGAGATACGCAGTATTTT.